The entry that follows covers one TCR beta chain sequence. Clinical history as reported by participants underpinned cohort assignment. The CDR3 is made up of 18 amino acids. V gave up 9 bases and J gave up 0 bases, with 22 bases separating them. Germline CDR1 reads KGHDR; CDR2 reads SFDVKD. These data come from a study of blood T cell repertoires in COVID-19. About the research overall: Researchers got acute and convalescent COVID-19 samples from the United States, Italy and Spain.

Sequenced by immunoSEQ multiplex PCR; TCRdb stores in-frame clones only, minus some. This table has roughly 360,000 clones, approximately 88% appearing once. The sequence was collected from a woman aged 30 to 39 with acute COVID-19. The sequenced material came from PBMCs or T cells enriched from blood (not recorded which). The chain carries TRBV24-1 and TRBJ2-2, with a tentative D call TRBD1 (6 bases). The CDR3 coding sequence is TGTGCCACCCGCAACCTACCCGGGACACAGCCGAACACCGGGGAGCTGTTTTTT. This gives the protein CATRNLPGTQPNTGELFF.